This TCR beta chain appears in the sequencing data of a study of T cells in localized non-small cell lung cancer (dated by TCRdb to 2019 to 2021). About the study as a whole: The study examined T cell repertoires in 200 to 250 patients with early-stage NSCLC and compared tumors with uninvolved tumor-adjacent lungs. All 250 or so NSCLC patients in the cohort were treatment-naive and had localized lung tumors that were resected. NSCLC patients had a mean age of approximately 66 years, and around 130 were male and nearly 110 female.

The germline V gene encodes CDR1 SNHLY and CDR2 FYNNEI. V is pared back by 2 bases and J by 1 base, with 6 bases lying between the germline termini. CDR3 length: 14 amino acids, cysteine to phenylalanine. The kept DNA is CDR3 alone, 42 bases in frame from the first base. Turning to this clone: Its antigen is not yet known. No quality values exist for individual bases; no much larger clone is one base distant.

At diagnosis, peripheral blood, uninvolved tumor-adjacent lung and tumor were collected and stored as a combination of fresh-frozen and FFPE material. For TCR repertoire profiling, blood samples were analyzed in the form of peripheral blood mononuclear cells. General study outcomes and caveats: Uninvolved tumor-adjacent lung showed the highest T cell clonality, higher than tumor, which suggests more focused antigenic responses in the adjacent lung. A median of about 50 of the top 100 tumor clones turned up in the paired uninvolved adjacent lung, and 28 of those clones also ranked among the top 100 of that same adjacent lung. Because the study design was exploratory, TCR variables were selected using unadjusted p-values without false-discovery rate correction. Higher blood T cell density associated with longer overall survival, while higher adjacent-lung clonality associated with shorter survival. Because multi-region tumor sequencing was not done, intratumor heterogeneity could not be ruled out.

The immunoSEQ Assay was used to sequence TCR beta CDR3 regions from DNA. In the authors' own workflow: To compute T cell density, TCR beta template counts were normalized to usable DNA, which was estimated by amplifying housekeeping genes. Richness was estimated with the preseqR package, extrapolating to 400,000 templates for PBMC samples and 120,000 templates for tissue samples. Clonality was taken to be one minus Pielou's evenness. Tissue-enriched TCRs were identified through differential abundance testing performed on productive amino-acid clonotypes, with a minimum total count of 5 and an alpha of 0.1. The Jaccard Index and the Morisita Overlap Index were used to measure repertoire overlap between compartments. GLIPH clustered TCR beta CDR3s with public tetramer-defined viral CDR3s; viral motifs required at least three viral sequences plus V-gene enrichment. TCRdb holds this immuneACCESS table with in-frame rearrangements only. Some clones are missing; in checked studies, unresolved V genes explain under half, and the rest has no known cause. That table gives V, J and clone size, and the DNA gave D and trimming. The sample data list fewer than 100,000 clones, and around 84% of these were observed just once. The leading ten clones occupy about a tenth of the sample.

The sample consisted of peripheral blood, taken before any cancer treatment. In this chain, TRBV2 is recombined with TRBJ1-5; no D gene can be assigned with confidence. The TCR originated in a female donor older than 55 with stage I lung adenocarcinoma. The CDR3 is CASSERRSNQPQHF. The DNA sequence reads TGTGCCAGCAGTGAACGGCGGAGCAATCAGCCCCAGCATTTT.